This TCR beta chain was obtained from a study of OX40 agonist ivuxolimab in advanced cancers. Study outcomes and limitations: Part of the nonresponder group also had normalized T-cell clonal expansion that was low.

Regarding this clone: Antigen unknown.

This CDR3 has 15 amino acids. Germline V CDR1 and CDR2: SGHRS, YFSETQ. Trimming stripped 4 bases from V and 6 bases from J, with 18 bases between. Sequencing used immunoSEQ multiplex PCR; TCRdb keeps in-frame clones, though not all of them. The sample shows 80,000 or so clones, 84% of them seen only once. This chain joins TRBV5-1 and TRBJ2-3, with D perhaps matching TRBD2 (5 bases). This receptor was identified in an adult with an advanced solid tumor such as melanoma, head and neck, liver or kidney cancer. The material was CD4+ or CD8+ T cells sorted from blood, obtained in a trial of the OX40 agonist ivuxolimab. The CDR3 sequence is CASSPRARGTDTQYF. The CDR3 DNA is TGCGCCAGCAGCCCCCGTGCCCGGGGAACTGATACGCAGTATTTT.